This T cell receptor beta chain was sequenced during a study of early T cells in non-severe SARS-CoV-2 infection. Study at large: Sequencing targeted bulk RNA from unsorted whole blood, leaving chains unpaired. Overall study findings and caveats: Lookups in VDJdb leaned toward anti-spike CD8 responses and missed private and CD4 specificities.

This clonotype was seen ten or more times. Its antigen is unidentified. This CDR3 comprises 15 residues. Trimming shortened V by 5 bases and J by 8 bases, and 19 bases separated the two germline ends. CDR1 is SGHAT and CDR2 is FQNNGV in the germline V gene. Each cDNA molecule carried a unique molecular identifier. TCRdb re-called the 5' RACE reads with MiXCR, one entry per CDR3 protein. Among more than 55,000 distinct CDR3 sequences listed, 5% to 6.5% were seen once. This receptor was obtained from an adult who was a healthcare worker with PCR-confirmed SARS-CoV-2 infection or an uninfected control (not recorded which). This material consisted of whole blood, taken at baseline. The chain links TRBV11-2 to TRBJ1-3, with D possibly matching TRBD1 (6 bases). The CDR3 bases are TGTGCCAGCAGCCCCACGAAGGGGGTCAGGGACACCATATATTTT. Translated, it gives CASSPTKGVRDTIYF.